This is a list of T cell receptor beta chains from one sample in a study of breast tumors, draining lymph nodes, adjacent tissues. MiXCR was run by TCRdb on the multiplex PCR reads, yielding one entry per CDR3 protein. The sample records some 120,000 distinct CDR3 sequences, just under 20% being singletons. Sequences were obtained from axillary lymph node tissue. These receptors came from a female donor with breast cancer. Some clones in this sample may be carry-over from other donors' samples. CDR3s include the opening cysteine and the closing phenylalanine or tryptophan. The D gene is left open where the match is weak. Clone size is stated in some rows and not others, as once, few, many or a class when expanded.

j_call: TRBJ2-7; clone_size: many; cdr3_length: 14; v_call: TRBV20-1; d_call: TRBD2; cdr3_nt: TGCAGTGCCCCCCTCGGGACTAGCGGCTCCGAGCAGTACTTC; cdr3_aa: CSAPLGTSGSEQYF
j_call: TRBJ1-2; clone_size: many; cdr3_length: 14; v_call: TRBV5-1; d_call: TRBD1; cdr3_nt: TGCGCCAGCAGCTTGGCGGACAGGGGCTATGGCTACACCTTC; cdr3_aa: CASSLADRGYGYTF
j_call: TRBJ2-1; clone_size: many; cdr3_length: 11; v_call: TRBV29-1; d_call: TRBD2; cdr3_nt: TGCAGCGCCCCGGCGGGGGACTTTCAGTTCTTC; cdr3_aa: CSAPAGDFQFF
j_call: TRBJ1-2; clone_size: many; cdr3_length: 18; v_call: TRBV24-1; d_call: TRBD1; cdr3_nt: TGTGCCACCAGTGATCCGGCTAGAGGGGACAGTCGAGGCTATGGCTACACCTTC; cdr3_aa: CATSDPARGDSRGYGYTF
j_call: TRBJ1-4; clone_size: many; cdr3_length: 15; v_call: TRBV6-5; d_call: TRBD1; cdr3_nt: TGTGCCAGCAGTTTCGCCGGGACAGGGAGGGAAAAACTGTTTTTT; cdr3_aa: CASSFAGTGREKLFF
j_call: TRBJ2-5; clone_size: many; cdr3_length: 15; v_call: TRBV20-1; d_call: .; cdr3_nt: TGCAGTGCTAGAGATCAGAGGAGGGGCCAAGAGACCCAGTACTTC; cdr3_aa: CSARDQRRGQETQYF
j_call: TRBJ1-3; clone_size: many; cdr3_length: 15; v_call: TRBV9; d_call: TRBD1; cdr3_nt: TGTGCCAGCAGCGCGACAGGGCTGGGCGGAAACACCATATATTTT; cdr3_aa: CASSATGLGGNTIYF
j_call: TRBJ2-1; clone_size: many; cdr3_length: 14; v_call: TRBV24-1; d_call: .; cdr3_nt: TGTGCCACAGGAGGAGGGAGCTCCTACAATGAGCAGTTCTTC; cdr3_aa: CATGGGSSYNEQFF
j_call: TRBJ2-5; clone_size: many; cdr3_length: 15; v_call: TRBV9; d_call: .; cdr3_nt: TGTGCCAGCAGCGCCCCAGCAGGGAATTTGGAGACCCAGTACTTC; cdr3_aa: CASSAPAGNLETQYF
j_call: TRBJ2-7; clone_size: many; cdr3_length: 16; v_call: TRBV28; d_call: TRBD2; cdr3_nt: TGTGCCAGCAGTTTAGGGCTAGCGGGGGCCCTCTACGAGCAGTACTTC; cdr3_aa: CASSLGLAGALYEQYF
j_call: TRBJ2-7; clone_size: many; cdr3_length: 13; v_call: TRBV20-1; d_call: TRBD2; cdr3_nt: TGCAGTGCAGGGGGGACTAGCGACTACGAGCAGTACTTC; cdr3_aa: CSAGGTSDYEQYF
j_call: TRBJ2-3; clone_size: many; cdr3_length: 16; v_call: TRBV2; d_call: .; cdr3_nt: TGTGCCAGCAGTGAATCTAGGCGAGCCGCAACAGATACGCAGTATTTT; cdr3_aa: CASSESRRAATDTQYF
j_call: TRBJ2-1; clone_size: many; cdr3_length: 17; v_call: TRBV4-1; d_call: TRBD2; cdr3_nt: TGCGCCAGCAGCCAAGAGCGGGCTAGCGGAGTCGACAATGAGCAGTTCTTC; cdr3_aa: CASSQERASGVDNEQFF
j_call: TRBJ1-5; clone_size: many; cdr3_length: 15; v_call: TRBV6-2/TRBV6-3; d_call: TRBD1; cdr3_nt: TGTGCCAGCAGCGACTCGGGACAGCTAAATCAGCCCCAGCATTTT; cdr3_aa: CASSDSGQLNQPQHF
j_call: TRBJ2-5; clone_size: many; cdr3_length: 15; v_call: TRBV7-8; d_call: TRBD2; cdr3_nt: TGTGCCAGCAGCCTTCTAGCGGGGGGACAAGAGACCCAGTACTTC; cdr3_aa: CASSLLAGGQETQYF
j_call: TRBJ1-2; clone_size: many; cdr3_length: 12; v_call: TRBV19; d_call: .; cdr3_nt: TGTGCCAGTAGTATAACAGGGTTCGGCTACACCTTC; cdr3_aa: CASSITGFGYTF
j_call: TRBJ2-4; clone_size: few; cdr3_length: 13; v_call: TRBV5-6; d_call: TRBD1; cdr3_nt: TGTGCCAGCAGTCGGACAGGGAAGAACATTCAGTACTTC; cdr3_aa: CASSRTGKNIQYF
j_call: TRBJ2-7; clone_size: many; cdr3_length: 13; v_call: TRBV7-8; d_call: .; cdr3_nt: TGTGCCAGCAAGGGATATGGTTCCTACGAGCAGTACTTC; cdr3_aa: CASKGYGSYEQYF
j_call: TRBJ2-7; clone_size: many; cdr3_length: 13; v_call: TRBV9; d_call: .; cdr3_nt: TGTGCCAGCAGCGTATCTCCCCAGGGGGAGCAGTACTTC; cdr3_aa: CASSVSPQGEQYF
j_call: TRBJ2-7; clone_size: many; cdr3_length: 14; v_call: TRBV7-7; d_call: .; cdr3_nt: TGTGCTAGCAACCTCCGGGACTGCCCCTACGAGCAGTACTTC; cdr3_aa: CASNLRDCPYEQYF
j_call: TRBJ2-7; clone_size: many; cdr3_length: 14; v_call: TRBV9; d_call: TRBD1; cdr3_nt: TGTGCCAGCAGCGACCGGGACAGGGGGCGCGAGCAGTACTTC; cdr3_aa: CASSDRDRGREQYF
j_call: TRBJ2-1; clone_size: many; cdr3_length: 12; v_call: TRBV19; d_call: .; cdr3_nt: TGTGCCAGTAGTATCCGAAACAATGAGCAGTTCTTC; cdr3_aa: CASSIRNNEQFF
j_call: TRBJ2-7; clone_size: many; cdr3_length: 12; v_call: TRBV20-1; d_call: .; cdr3_nt: TGCAGTGCACCTCGGGACGGCTACGAGCAGTACTTC; cdr3_aa: CSAPRDGYEQYF
j_call: TRBJ2-1; clone_size: many; cdr3_length: 15; v_call: TRBV9; d_call: .; cdr3_nt: TGTGCCAGCAGCTCTCAGGGGAGTCGGTACACTGAGCAGTTCTTC; cdr3_aa: CASSSQGSRYTEQFF
j_call: TRBJ1-2; clone_size: many; cdr3_length: 12; v_call: TRBV20-1; d_call: TRBD1; cdr3_nt: TGCAGTGCTAGAGGGGACAGGACCAGCTACACCTTC; cdr3_aa: CSARGDRTSYTF
j_call: TRBJ2-2; clone_size: many; cdr3_length: 15; v_call: TRBV20-1; d_call: .; cdr3_nt: TGCAGTGCTAGTTCAGGGAAGACCCTCACCGGGGAGCTGTTTTTT; cdr3_aa: CSASSGKTLTGELFF
j_call: TRBJ2-3; clone_size: .; cdr3_length: 13; v_call: TRBV6-6; d_call: .; cdr3_nt: TGTGCCAGCAGCGGCATCCTGACAGATACGCAGTATTTT; cdr3_aa: CASSGILTDTQYF
j_call: TRBJ1-2; clone_size: many; cdr3_length: 11; v_call: TRBV12-3/TRBV12-4; d_call: .; cdr3_nt: TGTGCCAGCAGTTTCGCCTATGGCTACACCTTC; cdr3_aa: CASSFAYGYTF
j_call: TRBJ2-2; clone_size: many; cdr3_length: 16; v_call: TRBV6-6; d_call: .; cdr3_nt: TGTGCCAGCAGTTACAGGCTAGCTATTATGTCTGGGGAGCTGTTTTTT; cdr3_aa: CASSYRLAIMSGELFF